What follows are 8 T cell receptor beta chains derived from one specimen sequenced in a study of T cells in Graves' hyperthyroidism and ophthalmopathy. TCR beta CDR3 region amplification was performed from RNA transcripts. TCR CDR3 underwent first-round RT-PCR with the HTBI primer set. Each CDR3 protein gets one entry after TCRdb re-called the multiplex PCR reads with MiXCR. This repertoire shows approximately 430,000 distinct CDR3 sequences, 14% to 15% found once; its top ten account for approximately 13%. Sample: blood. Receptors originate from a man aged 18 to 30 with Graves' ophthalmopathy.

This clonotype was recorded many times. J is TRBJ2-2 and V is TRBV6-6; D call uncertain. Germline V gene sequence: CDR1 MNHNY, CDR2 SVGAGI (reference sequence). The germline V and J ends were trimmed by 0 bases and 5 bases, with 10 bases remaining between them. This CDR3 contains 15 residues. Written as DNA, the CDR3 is TGTGCCAGCAGTTACTCTACCCTGACGACCGGGGAGCTGTTTTTT. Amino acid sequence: CASSYSTLTTGELFF.

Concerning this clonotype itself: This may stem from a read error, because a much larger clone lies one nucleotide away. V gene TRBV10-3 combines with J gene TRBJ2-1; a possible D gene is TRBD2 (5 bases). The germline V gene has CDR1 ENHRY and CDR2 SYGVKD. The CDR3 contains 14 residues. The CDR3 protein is CAIGEPTTNNEQFF. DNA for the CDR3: TGTGCCATCGGTGAGCCGACTACTAACAATGAGCAGTTCTTC.

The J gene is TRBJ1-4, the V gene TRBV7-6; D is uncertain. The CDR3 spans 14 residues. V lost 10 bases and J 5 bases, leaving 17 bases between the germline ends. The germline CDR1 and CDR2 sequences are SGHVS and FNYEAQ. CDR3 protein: CATSIQYSNEKLFF. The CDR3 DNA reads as TGTGCCACCTCAATACAGTACTCGAATGAAAAACTGTTTTTT.

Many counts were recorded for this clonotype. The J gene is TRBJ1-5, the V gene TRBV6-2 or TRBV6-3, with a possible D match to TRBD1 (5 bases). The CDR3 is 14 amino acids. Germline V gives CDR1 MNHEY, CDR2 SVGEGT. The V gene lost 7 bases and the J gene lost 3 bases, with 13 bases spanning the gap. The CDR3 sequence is CASTNRDANQPQHF. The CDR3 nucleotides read TGTGCCAGCACAAACCGGGACGCCAATCAGCCCCAGCATTTT.

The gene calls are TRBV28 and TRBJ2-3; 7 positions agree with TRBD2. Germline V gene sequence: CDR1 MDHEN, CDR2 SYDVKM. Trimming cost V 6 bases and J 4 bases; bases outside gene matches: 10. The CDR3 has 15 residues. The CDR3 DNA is TGTGCCAGCAGAGGCGGGAGTAACTGGGCAGATACGCAGTATTTT. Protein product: CASRGGSNWADTQYF. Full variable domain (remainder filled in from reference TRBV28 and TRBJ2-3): DVKVTQSSRYLVKRTGEKVFLECVQDMDHENMFWYRQDPGLGLRLIYFSYDVKMKEKGDIPEGYSVSREKKERFSLILESASTNQTSMYLCASRGGSNWADTQYFGPGTRLTVL.

CDR3 residues: CASSLPTLYEQYF. CDR3 coding DNA: TGTGCCAGCAGCTTGCCGACGCTCTACGAGCAGTACTTC. This rearrangement joins TRBV11-2 to TRBJ2-7; D ambiguous. CDR1 and CDR2 from the germline V gene are SGHAT and FQNNGV. CDR3 size: 13 residues. V was shortened by 3 bases and J by 3 bases, with 9 bases between the two germline ends.

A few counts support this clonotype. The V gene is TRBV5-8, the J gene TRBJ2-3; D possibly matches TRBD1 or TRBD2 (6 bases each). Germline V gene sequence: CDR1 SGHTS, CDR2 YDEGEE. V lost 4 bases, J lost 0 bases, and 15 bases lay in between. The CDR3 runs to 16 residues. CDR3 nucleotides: TGTGCCAGCAGCCCCGGACTAAGGGGGAGCACAGATACGCAGTATTTT. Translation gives CASSPGLRGSTDTQYF.

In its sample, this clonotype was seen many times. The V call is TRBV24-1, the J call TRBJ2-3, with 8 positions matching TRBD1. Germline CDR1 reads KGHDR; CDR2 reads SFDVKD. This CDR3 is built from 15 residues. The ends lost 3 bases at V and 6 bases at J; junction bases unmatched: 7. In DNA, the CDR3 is TGTGCCACCAGTGATGTTGGACAGGGTATCGATACGCAGTATTTT. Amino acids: CATSDVGQGIDTQYF.